This T cell receptor beta chain was observed in a study of cytomegalovirus exposure and HLA in healthy donors. Study in general: When 350 to 500 donors were genotyped, about 86% of them were found to fall in the Caucasian-associated ancestry cluster. General study results and limits: TCR sequences were mostly rare, though some public TCRs occurred in many donors. When analyzed later, a missense DCLRE1C variant was found to be linked to TCR beta V- and J-gene trimming.

Use of 60 Vbeta and 13 Jbeta primers characterized the PCR. Using immunoSEQ multiplex PCR, the repertoire was profiled, and TCRdb retains in-frame clones only, with some absent. The sample lists about 82,000 clones; 9.5% to 13% were seen once. Trimming took off 10 bases at V and 1 base at J, with 16 bases between the two ends. Germline CDR1 is LNHDA and CDR2 is SQIVND (reference sequence). The CDR3 has 14 residues. This clone was detected a few times. Its antigen is unidentified. Sequencing input: PBMCs. The TCR sequence derives from a man in his fifties or sixties in good health and CMV-seropositive. This chain links TRBV19 with TRBJ1-1, with D possibly being TRBD1 (5 bases). The CDR3: CATQSADTNTEAFF. The CDR3 nucleotides read TGTGCCACCCAAAGCGCGGACACGAACACTGAAGCTTTCTTT.